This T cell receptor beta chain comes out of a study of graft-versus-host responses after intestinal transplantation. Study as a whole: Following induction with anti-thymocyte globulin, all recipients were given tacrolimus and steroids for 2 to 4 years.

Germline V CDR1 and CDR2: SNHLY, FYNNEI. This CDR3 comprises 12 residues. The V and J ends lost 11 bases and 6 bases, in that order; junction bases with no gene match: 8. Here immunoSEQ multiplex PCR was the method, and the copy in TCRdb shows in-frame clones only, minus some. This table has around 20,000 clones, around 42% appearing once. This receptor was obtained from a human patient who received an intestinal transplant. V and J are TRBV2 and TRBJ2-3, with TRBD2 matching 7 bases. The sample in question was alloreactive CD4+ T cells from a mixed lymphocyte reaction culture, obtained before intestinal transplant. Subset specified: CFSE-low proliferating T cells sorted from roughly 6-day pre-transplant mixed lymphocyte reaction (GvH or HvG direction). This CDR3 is CARWGEGDTQYF. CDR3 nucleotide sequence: TGTGCCCGCTGGGGGGAGGGGGATACGCAGTATTTT.